Sequencing of this T cell receptor beta chain was carried out in a study of shared clonotypes between healthy human individuals. Execution of the assay was at deep level. Sequenced by immunoSEQ multiplex PCR; TCRdb stores in-frame clones only, minus some. The sample has more than 2 million clones; less than 95% are singletons. CDR3 size: 16 residues. V shed 0 bases, J shed 4 bases, and the junction held 8 bases outside the gene matches. In germline, CDR1 is MNHEY, CDR2 SVGAGI. Positive CCR7 selection of CD45RO-negative cells yielded the naive CD8 cells, and terminally differentiated effector memory CD45RA+ cells were excluded.

The chain combines TRBV6-5 with TRBJ1-1; TRBD1 matches 7 bases. The sample taken for sequencing was naive CD8+ T cells sorted from blood. This clonotype was obtained from a man between 18 and 35 years old in good health. The CDR3 nucleotides are TGTGCCAGCAGTTACTCCACAGGGGAAGTTCCCACTGAAGCTTTCTTT. This codes for CASSYSTGEVPTEAFF.